The 32 T cell receptor beta chains listed next were all sequenced from one sample in a study of blood T cells in healthy people across ages. Through a sample-barcoded 5' primer and a J-beta primer mix, a second PCR was run for roughly 6 to 12 cycles. TCRdb recomputed calls from the 5' RACE reads with MiXCR, one row per CDR3 protein. The sample shows 1.5 million or so distinct CDR3 sequences, 42% of them seen only once. Sequences were obtained from blood. The receptor source for this set is a woman aged 18-29 years in good health.

This clonotype has more than one count but fewer than ten. The V and J genes are TRBV7-9 and TRBJ2-4; D is ambiguous. V shed 3 bases and J shed 13 bases, with 13 bases lying between them. The CDR3 is 12 residues long. Germline assignment: CDR1 SEHNR and CDR2 FQNEAQ (reference sequence). The CDR3 sequence: CASSFGAQEQYF. DNA for the CDR3: TGTGCCAGCAGCTTCGGAGCTCAAGAGCAGTACTTC.

The CDR3: CAISVTSGVGDTQYF. The CDR3 DNA reads as TGTGCCATCAGTGTGACTAGCGGGGTTGGAGATACGCAGTATTTT. The chain has TRBV10-3 and TRBJ2-3, with TRBD2 matching over 11 bases. Trimming took 4 bases from V and 5 from J; bases not matched to a gene: 5. The CDR3 covers 15 residues. From germline, CDR1 is ENHRY and CDR2 SYGVKD.

V and J are TRBV6-1 and TRBJ2-1, with D possibly TRBD2 on 6 matching bases. The CDR3 has 15 residues. Trimming removed 9 bases at V and 0 bases at J, with 15 bases between. CDR1 and CDR2 from the germline V gene are MNHNS and SASEGT. Written as DNA, the CDR3 is TGTGCCAGTGTAAGGGAGGCCAGCTCCTACAATGAGCAGTTCTTC. This sequence encodes CASVREASSYNEQFF.

This clonotype showed up just a few times. The chain recombines TRBV6-5 with TRBJ1-1; 10 nucleotides match TRBD1. Germline V gene data show CDR1 as MNHEY and CDR2 as SVGAGI. V lost 11 bases to trimming and J lost 5 bases; unmatched junction nucleotides: 11. CDR3 length equals 14 residues. CDR3 amino acids: CASLLDRGSTEAFF. CDR3 sequence (DNA): TGTGCCTCTCTCCTGGACAGGGGGAGTACTGAAGCTTTCTTT.

The chain links TRBV7-2 to TRBJ2-1; 10 bases are shared with TRBD2. The CDR3 length is 15 residues. The ends lost 7 bases at V and 1 base at J; junction bases unmatched: 4. Per the germline V gene, CDR1 is SGHTA and CDR2 is FQGNSA. The chain's CDR3 is CASKQAGGSYNEQFF. DNA for the CDR3: TGTGCCAGCAAGCAAGCGGGGGGGTCCTACAATGAGCAGTTCTTC.

CDR3 residues: CASSLVGTGENTQYF. The CDR3 bases are TGTGCCAGCAGTTTGGTCGGGACAGGGGAGAATACGCAGTATTTT. The J gene is TRBJ2-3, the V gene TRBV27; TRBD1 matches 10 bases. The V gene's germline CDR1 is MNHEY and CDR2 SMNVEV (reference sequence). The CDR3 loop spans 15 amino acids. V gave up 3 bases and J gave up 7 bases; unmatched junction bases: 7.

V gene TRBV6-1 combines with J gene TRBJ1-1; TRBD1 might be the D (5 bases). Trimming took off 7 bases at V and 0 bases at J, with 12 bases between the two ends. Germline values: CDR1 MNHNS, CDR2 SASEGT. This CDR3 is 14 amino acids long. The CDR3, as DNA: TGTGCCAGCAAGCTGACAGTCTTGAACACTGAAGCTTTCTTT. Translation gives CASKLTVLNTEAFF.

The V and J genes are TRBV7-9 and TRBJ2-7; possibly TRBD1 or TRBD2 for D (6 bases each). Germline CDR1 is SEHNR and CDR2 is FQNEAQ (reference sequence). This CDR3 comprises 14 residues. V was pared by 1 base and J by 9 bases, with 16 bases between. CDR3 sequence reads: CASSLENRDFGQYF. The CDR3 nucleotides are TGTGCCAGCAGCTTAGAGAACAGGGACTTCGGGCAGTACTTC.

This rearrangement joins TRBV5-1 to TRBJ2-6, with D unclear. There are 17 residues in the CDR3. Per germline, CDR1 SGHRS and CDR2 YFSETQ. Trimming cost V 2 bases and J 0 bases, with 12 bases left between them. CDR3 sequence reads: CASSFANPGSGANVLTF. The CDR3 region has the DNA TGCGCCAGCAGCTTCGCCAACCCAGGCTCTGGGGCCAACGTCCTGACTTTC.

This clonotype was counted a single time. The chain uses TRBV12-3 or TRBV12-4 and TRBJ2-5, with D uncertain. Trimming left V 1 base short and J 0 bases short, with 9 bases between. The CDR3 is 15 residues long. The CDR3, as DNA: TGTGCCAGCAGTTTAGGGTCCCCGGACCAAGAGACCCAGTACTTC. Protein sequence: CASSLGSPDQETQYF.

This clonotype was seen more than once but under ten times. As DNA, the CDR3 is TGCAGCGCACTATCACAGGACCGCCTATTTCGAGAGACCCAGTTCTTC. Protein product: CSALSQDRLFRETQFF. This chain links TRBV29-1 with TRBJ2-1; possible D gene TRBD1, 5 bases. The length of the CDR3 is 16 residues. Germline values: CDR1 SQVTM, CDR2 ANQGSEA. V lost 7 bases and J 13 bases, leaving 32 bases between the germline ends.

This chain connects TRBV7-2 to TRBJ2-3; D not certain. The germline V gene has CDR1 SGHTA and CDR2 FQGNSA. This CDR3 has 14 amino acids. Trimming stripped 1 base from V and 4 bases from J, with 9 bases between. Written as DNA, the CDR3 is TGTGCCAGCAGCTTAGAAAGTGCGGCAGATACGCAGTATTTT. This gives the protein CASSLESAADTQYF.

Remarks on this clonotype: The germline gene is not matched at one end of the junction; a read error may be the cause. V is TRBV28 and J is TRBJ1-1; D is uncertain. The CDR3 is made up of 14 amino acids. The germline V gene encodes CDR1 MDHEN and CDR2 SYDVKM. The CDR3 is CASSLWSPNSEAFF. CDR3 coding DNA: TGTGCCAGCAGTTTATGGTCCCCGAACTCTGAAGCTTTCTTT.

The table lists this clonotype with many counts. The V call is TRBV13, the J call TRBJ2-7, with D perhaps TRBD1 (6 bases). Trimming stripped 3 bases from V and 0 bases from J, with 9 bases between. CDR3 length: 14 amino acids. Germline V gene sequence: CDR1 PRHDT, CDR2 FYEKMQ (reference sequence). CDR3 coding DNA: TGTGCCAGCAGCTTGGGGACACTCTCCTACGAGCAGTACTTC. This encodes CASSLGTLSYEQYF.

The chain is built from TRBV12-5 and TRBJ2-7, with D possibly being TRBD1 or TRBD2 (6 bases each). Matching the DNA end better, TRBJ2-5 makes the J call doubtful. This CDR3 is 14 amino acids long. CDR1 LGHNT and CDR2 FRNRAP come from the germline V gene. The CDR3 region has the DNA TGTGCTAGTGGTTTGGAGGGGGGAAGAGAGACCCAGTACTTC. Translated, it gives CASGLEGGRETQYF.

This clonotype turned up a few times. This rearrangement joins TRBV20-1 to TRBJ2-7; tentative D call: TRBD1 (6 bases). With 6 bases removed from V and 3 bases from J, the gap between germline ends came to 15 bases. The germline CDR1 and CDR2 sequences are DFQATT and SNEGSKA (reference sequence). The CDR3 length is 13 residues. The CDR3 here is CSAIDRDNYEQYF. The CDR3 nucleotides are TGCAGTGCCATCGACCGGGACAACTACGAGCAGTACTTC.

This clonotype occurred many times. One end of the junction does not line up with germline, which may come from a read error. The chain employs TRBV7-9 and TRBJ1-1; D might be TRBD1 (5 bases). Per germline, CDR1 SEHNR and CDR2 FQNEAQ (reference sequence). CDR3 length equals 13 residues. The CDR3 nucleotides are TGCGCCAGCAGCACGCAGGGAAGCACTGAAGCTTTCTTT. Its translation is CASSTQGSTEAFF.

The chain carries TRBV4-1 and TRBJ1-3; TRBD1 might be the D (6 bases). Germline V gives CDR1 MGHRA, CDR2 YSYEKL. CDR3 size: 15 residues. V was clipped by 7 bases and J by 0 bases, with 13 bases between them. This CDR3 is CASTTPGASGNTIYF. The CDR3 DNA reads as TGCGCCAGCACTACGCCAGGGGCCTCTGGAAACACCATATATTTT.

This clonotype has ten or more counts. V gene TRBV5-1 combines with J gene TRBJ2-5; 8 positions agree with TRBD1. Germline CDR1 is SGHRS and CDR2 is YFSETQ. The V and J ends lost 0 bases and 11 bases, in that order; junction bases with no gene match: 6. CDR3 length: 13 residues. The CDR3 reads CASSLGDRSEQYF. The CDR3 coding sequence is TGCGCCAGCAGCTTGGGGGACAGGTCTGAACAGTACTTC.

This clonotype was detected only once. This CDR3 reads CSVVRQGFYNEQYF. The CDR3 DNA follows: TGCAGCGTTGTGAGACAGGGTTTTTACAATGAGCAGTACTTC. V and J are TRBV29-1 and TRBJ2-5, with 7 bases that match TRBD1. With 4 bases clipped from V and 11 bases from J, the junction kept 16 bases outside the gene matches. In germline, CDR1 is SQVTM, CDR2 ANQGSEA. CDR3 length: 14 amino acids.

This clonotype has more than one count but fewer than ten. The rearrangement joins TRBV9 to TRBJ2-3; TRBD2 agrees at 13 bases. Per the germline V gene, CDR1 is SGDLS and CDR2 is YYNGEE. V lost 4 bases and J lost 0; bases outside the gene matches: 5. The CDR3 length is 17 residues. The CDR3 spells CASSIGTSGTSTDTQYF. Written as DNA, the CDR3 is TGTGCCAGCAGCATTGGGACTAGCGGGACAAGCACAGATACGCAGTATTTT.

The V call is TRBV4-3, the J call TRBJ1-1; D uncertain. This CDR3 region has 15 residues. Between the trimmed V and J ends, which lost 0 bases and 0 bases, there was a span of 8 bases. CDR1 and CDR2 (germline): LGHNA, YSLEER. As DNA, the CDR3 is TGCGCCAGCAGCCAAGATGGAGGCCTGAACACTGAAGCTTTCTTT. Translated: CASSQDGGLNTEAFF.

In its sample, this clonotype was seen a few times. This chain connects TRBV7-9 to TRBJ2-1, with TRBD2 identical over 7 bases. CDR1 SEHNR and CDR2 FQNEAQ come from the germline V gene (reference sequence). Germline trimming cut 6 bases from V and 4 bases from J; bases unmatched to any gene: 9. The CDR3 runs to 15 residues. Written as DNA, the CDR3 is TGTGCCAGCAGGGGGGAGGGAGGCCCTTACAATGAGCAGTTCTTC. Translation gives CASRGEGGPYNEQFF.

The J gene is TRBJ2-5, the V gene TRBV15; 8 bases align to TRBD2. The V gene's germline CDR1 is LNHNV and CDR2 YYDKDF (reference sequence). The CDR3 totals 15 residues. V lost 0 bases and J lost 3; bases outside the gene matches: 3. CDR3 region: CATSRDGLAEETQYF. DNA of the CDR3: TGTGCCACCAGCAGAGACGGACTAGCTGAAGAGACCCAGTACTTC. Filled out from reference TRBV15 and TRBJ2-5, the complete variable domain reads DAMVIQNPRYQVTQFGKPVTLSCSQTLNHNVMYWYQQKSSQAPKLLFHYYDKDFNNEADTPDNFQSRRPNTSFCFLDIRSPGLGDTAMYLCATSRDGLAEETQYFGPGTRLLVL.

V usage is TRBV5-6 and J usage is TRBJ2-7; a weak D match, TRBD2 (5 bases). Trimming shortened V by 3 bases and J by 7 bases, and 20 bases separated the two germline ends. Per germline, CDR1 SGHDT and CDR2 YYEEEE. This CDR3 is built from 15 residues. As DNA, the CDR3 is TGTGCCAGCAGCTCCTTACGAGCGGCCTACAATGAGCAGTACTTC. Translated, it gives CASSSLRAAYNEQYF.

V and J are TRBV7-9 and TRBJ2-5, with a tentative D call TRBD2 (6 bases). Germline lookup yields CDR1 SEHNR and CDR2 FQNEAQ (reference sequence). This CDR3 contains 15 residues. Between the trimmed V and J ends, which lost 3 bases and 3 bases, there was a span of 14 bases. CDR3 loop: CASSFARRREETQYF. Written as DNA, the CDR3 is TGTGCCAGCAGCTTTGCCCGGCGGAGGGAAGAGACCCAGTACTTC.

This chain uses TRBV20-1 with TRBJ2-3, with 11 bases lining up with TRBD2. With 1 base clipped from V and 0 bases from J, the junction kept 3 bases outside the gene matches. The CDR3 is 16 amino acids. Germline V gene data show CDR1 as DFQATT and CDR2 as SNEGSKA (reference sequence). The CDR3 DNA is TGCAGTGCTAGAGGGTCTAGCGGGAGGAGCACAGATACGCAGTATTTT. It codes for CSARGSSGRSTDTQYF.

This clonotype occurred a few times. For the CDR3, the DNA is TGTGCCAGCTCGCAAAATCCGGGACTCGGCGAGCAGTACTTC. This gives the protein CASSQNPGLGEQYF. The chain has TRBV18 and TRBJ2-5; the D gene is possibly TRBD2 (6 bases). The J call may be faulty, since TRBJ2-7 better matches the DNA end. Germline assignment: CDR1 KGHSH and CDR2 LQKENI. The CDR3 is 14 amino acids.

CDR3 nucleotides: TGTGCCAGCAGTCCCTCATTGGTCAATGAGCAGTTCTTC. It codes for CASSPSLVNEQFF. The chain links TRBV27 to TRBJ2-1; no reliable D call. Germline CDR1 is MNHEY and CDR2 is SMNVEV (reference sequence). The CDR3 is made up of 13 amino acids. With 5 bases removed from V and 6 bases from J, the gap between germline ends came to 11 bases.

This clonotype was seen more than once but under ten times. The rearrangement links TRBV20-1 to TRBJ2-3; no clear D gene. V lost 3 bases and J lost 4, with 14 bases in between. This CDR3 comprises 14 residues. Germline values: CDR1 DFQATT, CDR2 SNEGSKA (reference sequence). The CDR3 reads CSARAWVRPDTQYF. The CDR3 DNA is TGCAGTGCTAGGGCTTGGGTTCGGCCAGATACGCAGTATTTT.

This clonotype appeared once. V and J are TRBV5-1 and TRBJ1-1; 7 nucleotides match TRBD1. J lost 2 bases, V lost 3 bases, and 7 bases had no gene match. CDR3 size: 15 residues. Germline CDR1 reads SGHRS; CDR2 reads YFSETQ. The CDR3 DNA reads TGCGCCAGCAGCTCCCTAGCAGGGGGTAACACTGAAGCTTTCTTT. This codes for CASSSLAGGNTEAFF.

The chain uses TRBV5-1 and TRBJ2-5; TRBD1 agrees at 9 bases. The end of the DNA is better explained by TRBJ2-7, so the J call may be wrong. The CDR3 covers 16 residues. Germline CDR1 and CDR2: SGHRS and YFSETQ. For the CDR3, the DNA is TGCGCCAGCAGCGACCAGCCGGGACAGGGTGAGGGCGAGCAGTACTTC. It encodes CASSDQPGQGEGEQYF.